These T cell receptor beta chains were read from a single sample in a study of blood T cell repertoires in COVID-19. Generated by immunoSEQ multiplex PCR, the TCRdb table keeps only in-frame clones and is missing some. The data contain about 68,000 clones, about 90% of them singletons. The specimen was peripheral blood. These receptors were collected from a man in his forties or fifties with COVID-19, enrolled during active disease. Both conserved end residues are part of each CDR3. Fields, in order: clone size, V gene, D gene, J gene, CDR3 protein, CDR3 DNA. A D gene is named only where the DNA matches it firmly. Clone size is given for some rows only: seen once, a few or many times, or a class if the clone is expanded.

abundance: -; v_gene: TRBV4-3; d_gene: -; j_gene: TRBJ1-2; CDR3aa: CASSQDRDIDGYTF; CDR3nt: TGCGCCAGCAGCCAAGACCGGGACATCGATGGCTACACCTTC
abundance: -; v_gene: TRBV5-1; d_gene: -; j_gene: TRBJ2-5; CDR3aa: CASSLHGPGETQYF; CDR3nt: TGCGCCAGCAGCTTGCACGGGCCGGGGGAGACCCAGTACTTC
abundance: few; v_gene: TRBV12-3/TRBV12-4; d_gene: -; j_gene: TRBJ1-1; CDR3aa: CASSLVGATEAFF; CDR3nt: TGTGCCAGCAGCCTTGTAGGGGCGACTGAAGCTTTCTTT
abundance: -; v_gene: TRBV28; d_gene: TRBD2; j_gene: TRBJ2-3; CDR3aa: CASSLLRAGITDTQYF; CDR3nt: TGTGCCAGCAGTTTACTGAGAGCGGGAATCACAGATACGCAGTATTTT
abundance: -; v_gene: TRBV2; d_gene: TRBD2; j_gene: TRBJ2-3; CDR3aa: CASSDLLAGPDTQYF; CDR3nt: TGTGCCAGCAGTGATTTACTAGCGGGACCAGATACGCAGTATTTT
abundance: -; v_gene: TRBV28; d_gene: TRBD2; j_gene: TRBJ2-7; CDR3aa: CASISGPKPYEQYF; CDR3nt: TGTGCCAGCATTAGCGGGCCTAAACCTTACGAGCAGTACTTC
abundance: -; v_gene: TRBV5-1; d_gene: TRBD1; j_gene: TRBJ1-1; CDR3aa: CASSLSQGGSKAFF; CDR3nt: TGCGCCAGCAGCCTCTCGCAGGGGGGTAGCAAAGCTTTCTTT
abundance: few; v_gene: TRBV19; d_gene: TRBD2; j_gene: TRBJ2-3; CDR3aa: CASSAILAGGTDTQYF; CDR3nt: TGTGCCAGTAGTGCCATACTAGCGGGGGGCACAGATACGCAGTATTTT
abundance: -; v_gene: TRBV28; d_gene: TRBD2; j_gene: TRBJ2-7; CDR3aa: CATTQNGREGEQYF; CDR3nt: TGTGCCACCACCCAGAACGGGCGGGAGGGCGAGCAGTACTTC
abundance: -; v_gene: TRBV7-2; d_gene: TRBD2; j_gene: TRBJ2-1; CDR3aa: CASSLADLAAEQFF; CDR3nt: TGTGCCAGCAGCTTAGCGGACCTAGCGGCTGAGCAGTTCTTC
abundance: once; v_gene: TRBV6-5; d_gene: -; j_gene: TRBJ2-1; CDR3aa: CASSYSLANEQFF; CDR3nt: TGTGCCAGCAGTTACTCATTAGCAAATGAGCAGTTCTTC
abundance: -; v_gene: TRBV6-5; d_gene: TRBD1; j_gene: TRBJ1-5; CDR3aa: CASSAGQSQPQHF; CDR3nt: TGTGCCAGCAGCGCGGGACAGAGTCAGCCCCAGCATTTT
abundance: -; v_gene: TRBV5-1; d_gene: -; j_gene: TRBJ2-1; CDR3aa: CASSLGQTNNEQFF; CDR3nt: TGCGCCAGCAGCTTAGGACAGACCAACAATGAGCAGTTCTTC